Sequencing of this T cell receptor (beta chain) was carried out in a study of T cell responses to AZD1222 COVID-19 vaccine. The study's findings and limits: Unmutated variant regions reportedly attract nearly half of all spike-specific TCRs. Without day 14 samples, only post-peak T cell repertoires were studied. A rise in Spike-specific TCR breadth and depth followed two AZD1222 doses.

As for this clone: What it recognizes is unknown.

The CDR3 extends over 13 amino acids. The germline V gene encodes CDR1 MNHEY and CDR2 SVGAGI. V was trimmed by 6 bases and J by 0 bases, leaving 7 bases between them. The method was immunoSEQ multiplex PCR; TCRdb's version includes in-frame clones alone and lacks a portion of them. The top ten hold 4% to 6% of the sample, which has 97,000 or so clones, 86% seen once. The sequence derives from an adult in good health. The rearrangement links TRBV6-5 to TRBJ2-3; D unresolved. The sequences come from peripheral blood, collected on day 0 of AZD1222 vaccination. CDR3 sequence: CASRPFSTDTQYF. The DNA of the CDR3 is TGTGCCAGCAGACCCTTTAGCACAGATACGCAGTATTTT.